These T cell receptor beta chains were read from a single sample in a study of siplizumab effects on memory and regulatory T cells. The protocol was immunoSEQ multiplex PCR, while the TCRdb copy is restricted to in-frame clones and leaves out a portion. Here the sample spans tens of thousands of clones, approximately 97% being singletons. Input material: naive CD8+ T cells sorted from blood. These receptors were obtained from a human donor in good health. CDR3s include the opening cysteine and the closing phenylalanine or tryptophan. D genes are given only for firm matches. A row's size may be missing; if present it is once, few, many or a size class.

>TRBV19|14|.|TRBJ2-1|TRBD2
TGTGCCAGTACGGGACTAGCGGGGTACAATGAGCAGTTCTTC
CASTGLAGYNEQFF
>TRBV19|14|.|TRBJ1-1|.
TGTGCCAGTAGTCCCGCGGGGGGAACCACTGAAGCTTTCTTT
CASSPAGGTTEAFF
>TRBV14|13|.|TRBJ2-1|TRBD2
TGTGCCAGCCGCGGACTAGCGGACAATGAGCAGTTCTTC
CASRGLADNEQFF
>TRBV4-1|14|.|TRBJ1-2|.
TGCGCCAGCAGCCAAGATACGCCCGACTATGGCTACACCTTC
CASSQDTPDYGYTF
>TRBV2|15|.|TRBJ2-6|.
TGTGCCAGCAGTACCCTTACCTCTGGGGCCAACGTCCTGACTTTC
CASSTLTSGANVLTF
>TRBV5-8|13|.|TRBJ2-7|TRBD1
TGTGCCAGCAGCCGGGACAGGCTCTACGAGCAGTACTTC
CASSRDRLYEQYF
>TRBV4-1|14|.|TRBJ2-3|.
TGCGCCAGCAGCAGCCGGGACGTAGGAGATACGCAGTATTTT
CASSSRDVGDTQYF
>TRBV5-1|14|.|TRBJ1-1|TRBD1
TGCGCCAGCAGCCGACAGGGCGGTGAAACTGAAGCTTTCTTT
CASSRQGGETEAFF
>TRBV7-9|14|.|TRBJ2-5|.
TGTGCCAGCAGCTTTGCGACGGTACAAGAGACCCAGTACTTC
CASSFATVQETQYF
>TRBV28|16|.|TRBJ2-1|TRBD2
TGTGCCAGCAGTCCCCGACTAGCGGGGAATGGCAATGAGCAGTTCTTC
CASSPRLAGNGNEQFF
>TRBV29-1|16|.|TRBJ2-1|TRBD2
TGCAGCGTTGACGGACTAGCGGGGAGATCCTACAATGAGCAGTTCTTC
CSVDGLAGRSYNEQFF
>TRBV4-3|14|.|TRBJ1-1|TRBD1
TGCGCCAGCAGCCAAGGGACAGGGGTAACTGAAGCTTTCTTT
CASSQGTGVTEAFF
>TRBV5-4|18|once|TRBJ1-5|.
TGTGCCAGCAGCTTTCGGGCGGAACATTATAGGGTAAGTCAGCCCCAGCATTTT
CASSFRAEHYRVSQPQHF
>TRBV5-6|16|.|TRBJ2-7|.
TGTGCCAGCAGCTTGTTGTCGCGGGGAAGCTCCTACGAGCAGTACTTC
CASSLLSRGSSYEQYF
>TRBV6-1|17|.|TRBJ2-7|TRBD2
TGTGCCAGCAGTGAAAGCGCTAGCGGGGGGGCAGACTACGAGCAGTACTTC
CASSESASGGADYEQYF
>TRBV6-5|14|once|TRBJ2-3|TRBD2
TGTGCCAGCAGTCCGGGACTACCACAGGATACGCAGTATTTT
CASSPGLPQDTQYF
>TRBV28|15|.|TRBJ1-2|TRBD1
TGTGCCAGCAGTACCCGGGACAGGCCCAACTATGGCTACACCTTC
CASSTRDRPNYGYTF
>TRBV11-3|14|.|TRBJ2-3|.
TGTGCCAGCAGCTTAGGCCGAAGCACAGATACGCAGTATTTT
CASSLGRSTDTQYF
>TRBV5-6|14|.|TRBJ2-7|.
TGTGCCAGCAGCTGGACTTTACAACCCTACGAGCAGTACTTC
CASSWTLQPYEQYF
>TRBV6-5|13|.|TRBJ2-7|.
TGTGCCAGCAGCGCTTTTTTTTCCTACGAGCAGTACTTC
CASSAFFSYEQYF
>TRBV7-6|15|.|TRBJ2-3|TRBD1
TGTGCCAGCGCTCAAGGGACAGCCCCTACAGATACGCAGTATTTT
CASAQGTAPTDTQYF
>TRBV19|18|.|TRBJ1-4|.
TGTGCCAGTAGTATAGAACTCCGAGACGCTCCAACTAATGAAAAACTGTTTTTT
CASSIELRDAPTNEKLFF
>TRBV4-2|16|.|TRBJ2-5|TRBD2
TGTGCCAGCAGCCAAGATAGGGCTAGCGGCCAAGAGACCCAGTACTTC
CASSQDRASGQETQYF
>TRBV4-1|16|once|TRBJ2-5|.
TGCGCCAGCAGCCAAGTCTACCCCTCGGAGATGGAGACCCAGTACTTC
CASSQVYPSEMETQYF
>TRBV7-6|15|.|TRBJ2-3|TRBD2
TGTGCCAGCATCCTAAGCGGGGGGAGCACAGATACGCAGTATTTT
CASILSGGSTDTQYF
>TRBV10-3|14|.|TRBJ2-3|.
TGTGCCATCAGCAGGACTCCGAACACAGATACGCAGTATTTT
CAISRTPNTDTQYF
>TRBV4-1|12|.|TRBJ2-2|.
TGCGCCAGCAGCCAAGATGCCGGGGAGCTGTTTTTT
CASSQDAGELFF
>TRBV27|14|.|TRBJ2-1|.
TGTGCCAGCAGTTTTGGGGGCGAAGGAAATGAGCAGTTCTTC
CASSFGGEGNEQFF
>TRBV4-1|13|.|TRBJ2-7|.
TGCGCCAGCAGCCAGGACGGATACTACGAGCAGTACTTC
CASSQDGYYEQYF
>TRBV27|14|.|TRBJ2-7|TRBD2
TGTGCCAGCAGTCTAACTAGCGGTTTTAACGAGCAGTACTTC
CASSLTSGFNEQYF
>TRBV4-1|16|.|TRBJ1-2|.
TGCGCCAGCAGCCGCCGGGGGGCGTCAGGTTCGAGGGGCTACACCTTC
CASSRRGASGSRGYTF
>TRBV30|12|.|TRBJ2-1|TRBD1
TGTGCCTGGAGGGACAGGGTTGATGAGCAGTTCTTC
CAWRDRVDEQFF
>TRBV7-9|15|.|TRBJ2-7|.
TGTGCCAGCAGCTTAGGGCTCAGCCTCTATAACGAGCAGTACTTC
CASSLGLSLYNEQYF
>TRBV7-9|12|.|TRBJ1-1|.
TGTGCCAGCAGCCCCACGGACCCTGAAGCTTTCTTT
CASSPTDPEAFF
>TRBV19|12|.|TRBJ2-1|.
TGTGCCAGTAGCCCCGTTGCGGGAGAGCAGTTCTTC
CASSPVAGEQFF
>TRBV5-6|14|.|TRBJ2-2|.
TGTGCCAGCAGCTCCCCTAGTGAACCCGGGGAGCTGTTTTTT
CASSSPSEPGELFF
>TRBV6-6|14|.|TRBJ2-5|TRBD1
TGTGCCAGCAAATTTCAAACGACAGGGGAGACCCAGTACTTC
CASKFQTTGETQYF
>TRBV6-1|12|.|TRBJ2-7|.
TGTGCCAGCAGTGAGGCCAGCAACGAGCAGTACTTC
CASSEASNEQYF
>TRBV9|13|.|TRBJ2-7|.
TGTGCCAGCAGCGTAAGTGGAGCGTACGAGCAGTACTTC
CASSVSGAYEQYF
>TRBV30|13|.|TRBJ2-5|.
TGTGCCTGGAGTTCTTTGACCGTGGAGACCCAGTACTTC
CAWSSLTVETQYF
>TRBV9|12|.|TRBJ2-2|TRBD1
TGTGCCAGCCAGGGGGCTTTCGGGGAGCTGTTTTTT
CASQGAFGELFF
>TRBV12-5|16|.|TRBJ2-1|TRBD1
TGTGCTAGTGGTTTGGGGTCCAGGGGGAGCCCAAATGAGCAGTTCTTC
CASGLGSRGSPNEQFF
>TRBV19|12|.|TRBJ1-1|.
TGTGCCAGTAGTGGGGGGTCGGCTGAAGCTTTCTTT
CASSGGSAEAFF
>TRBV5-1|18|once|TRBJ2-6|.
TGCGCCAGCAGCTTGTATTCCGAGGGACTCTCTGGGGCCAACGTCCTGACTTTC
CASSLYSEGLSGANVLTF
>TRBV6-6|14|.|TRBJ1-5|.
TGTGCCAGCAGAGAAAAAATGGGGGATCAGCCCCAGCATTTT
CASREKMGDQPQHF
>TRBV7-3|15|.|TRBJ2-3|.
TGTGCCAGCAGCCCCCGCCCCGATCCTCTGGATACGCAGTATTTT
CASSPRPDPLDTQYF
>TRBV7-9|13|.|TRBJ1-6|.
TGTGCCAGCAGCTCGGACGGAGATTCACCCCTCCACTTT
CASSSDGDSPLHF
>TRBV7-7|14|.|TRBJ2-3|.
TGTGCCAGCAGCCCATCTCCTGGCCCAGATACGCAGTATTTT
CASSPSPGPDTQYF
>TRBV5-1|13|.|TRBJ2-7|.
TGCGCCAGCAGCCTTGACACTACCTACGAGCAGTACTTC
CASSLDTTYEQYF
>TRBV9|14|.|TRBJ1-4|.
TGTGCCAGCAGCGGTCCAGGGGCTTGGGAAAAACTGTTTTTT
CASSGPGAWEKLFF
>TRBV4-3|13|.|TRBJ2-1|.
TGCGCCAGCAGCCAAGGGCGGTCCACTGAGCAGTTCTTC
CASSQGRSTEQFF
>TRBV7-9|15|.|TRBJ2-7|TRBD1
TGTGCCAGCAGCTTAGAGGGACAGGGGGCCTACGAGCAGTACTTC
CASSLEGQGAYEQYF
>TRBV4-1|14|.|TRBJ2-1|TRBD1
TGCGCCAGCTACCCCGGGACAGGGATGAATGAGCAGTTCTTC
CASYPGTGMNEQFF
>TRBV11-2|15|.|TRBJ2-1|TRBD2
TGTGCCAGCAGCTCCGGTAGCGGGGCCAACAATGAGCAGTTCTTC
CASSSGSGANNEQFF
>TRBV9|18|.|TRBJ2-2|TRBD2
TGTGCCAGCAGCTTTAGACTAGCGGGGGGTCCGAACACCGGGGAGCTGTTTTTT
CASSFRLAGGPNTGELFF